This T cell receptor (beta chain) was found in a study of CD8+ T cells in alopecia areata. In the study overall: Tofacitinib administration to treated patients was oral, at 5 to 10 mg twice daily.

Extraction of RNA preceded its reverse transcription into cDNA, which served as the sequencing template. TCRdb's copy holds only in-frame clones and misses some; the assay was immunoSEQ multiplex PCR. The repertoire holds 110,000 to 150,000 clones, with roughly 50% as singletons. Study-level findings and limits: Scalp lesions, especially in alopecia totalis/universalis, had higher clonality than normal scalp. Scalp specimens additionally yield sequences from normal skin's resident alphabeta T cells.

V was clipped by 2 bases and J by 5 bases, with 12 bases between them. The CDR3 consists of 14 residues. From germline, CDR1 is MNHGY and CDR2 SVAAGI. Lesional scalp punch biopsies and peripheral blood came from alopecia areata patients. With respect to this clone: The target antigen is unknown.

The TCR originated in a human donor with alopecia areata. The rearrangement joins TRBV6-9 to TRBJ1-1, with D maybe TRBD1 (6 bases). Sample: CD4+ T cells sorted from blood, taken at week 0. As DNA, the CDR3 is TGTGCCAGCAGTTATCAGGGGATTATAACTGAAGCTTTCTTT. It yields the protein CASSYQGIITEAFF.